The T cell receptor beta chain described here comes from a study of blood T cell repertoires in COVID-19 (dated by TCRdb to the early 2020s). With respect to the entire study: Samples covering the acute and convalescent phases of COVID-19 were provided by collaborators in the United States, Italy and Spain. Subjects who had been exposed to COVID-19, were actively infected with it, or had recovered from it provided the deeply sampled blood TCRbeta repertoires that made up the dataset. Where available, HLA class I and class II types were obtained from metadata supplied by the sample provider rather than from assay-based typing. Nearly every sample came with metadata listing a de-identified subject ID, COVID-19 status, age in years and sex. The samples were drawn from the first 160 participants of the ongoing ImmuneRACE study and from more than 1,000 subjects provided by 6 global collaborators. The prospective study material was composed of cDNA or gDNA derived from T cells, B-cell-depleted T cells, or PBMCs. A freely available public database, intended as a resource for researchers studying the immune response to SARS-CoV-2, is where the repertoires were released.

On this clone: It has no known antigen specificity. Base-call qualities are not available, and no considerably larger clone is one nucleotide away.

Enrolling through a virtual design, the prospective study's participants ranged in age from roughly 18 to 95 years and lived across roughly 23 United States geographic areas. Cohort assignment in the prospective study relied on participant-reported clinical history from a screening survey and a study questionnaire. Exposed participants were defined as having been in contact with someone with a PCR-confirmed or clinician-diagnosed COVID-19 case within 2 weeks of study entry. Each participant in the prospective study had whole blood, serum and a nasopharyngeal or oropharyngeal swab collected by mobile phlebotomists. Over a roughly two-month period, participants in the prospective study had the option of providing additional blood draws and questionnaires. Before DNA extraction, blood samples from the prospective study were shipped at room temperature or frozen. The investigation overall reported the following: How much clinical and demographic metadata was included differed by source and by participant, and the metadata was provided uncurated.

TCRbeta CDR3 regions were amplified from genomic DNA using the immunoSEQ Assay, a bias-controlled multiplex PCR. In the original analysis: The number of nucleated cells in each sample was estimated by amplification of reference gene primers within the assay. To quantify the absolute abundance of each unique TCRbeta CDR3 rearrangement, sequence reads were collapsed and filtered. For each sample, productive Simpson clonality was calculated by taking the square root of Simpson's diversity index across productive rearrangements. The clones in this table, taken by TCRdb from immuneACCESS, are in-frame only. Not every clone is retained; where verified, under half of the shortfall comes from an unresolved V gene, and the cause of the rest is unknown. Clone size and the V and J calls come from that table; the DNA yielded D and trimming. In all, the sample holds around 320,000 clones, and under 90% of those were seen once. Clones ranked in the top ten supply roughly 2.9% of the sample.

Reading from cysteine to phenylalanine, the CDR3 counts 16 amino acids. The CDR3 DNA has 48 bases and is translated from base 1. Reading the germline V gene gives CDR1 LGHNT and CDR2 FRNRAP. V is cut back by 4 bases and J by 5 bases, with 9 bases in the junction unmatched. The V and J segments used are TRBV12-5 and TRBJ2-5, with 11 middle bases fitting TRBD1. The clonotype was recovered from a woman aged 45-65 years who had been exposed to COVID-19. The sample comprised PBMCs or T cells enriched from blood (not recorded which). The CDR3 here reads CASGSQLGQGGETQYF. The DNA reads TGTGCTAGTGGTTCGCAATTGGGACAGGGGGGTGAGACCCAGTACTTC.